This is a list of T cell receptor beta chains from one sample in a study of cytomegalovirus exposure and HLA in healthy donors. Some clones are missing from TCRdb's copy, which holds only in-frame ones; the method was immunoSEQ multiplex PCR. The table has about 160,000 clones, around nine tenths seen once; the top ten hold 10%. What was sequenced was PBMCs. All receptors come from a woman aged 18-29 years in good health and CMV-seropositive. The CDR3 runs from the conserved cysteine through the conserved F or W. Each record gives: clone size, J gene, CDR3 length, D gene, V gene, CDR3 protein, CDR3 DNA. A D gene is named only where the DNA matches it firmly. Size is stated for part of the rows, as once, few or many counts, or as a class when the clone is expanded.

once | TRBJ1-2 | 13 | NA | TRBV2 | CASSEEQVYGYTF | TGTGCCAGCAGTGAAGAACAGGTCTATGGCTACACCTTC
NA | TRBJ2-2 | 13 | NA | TRBV27 | CASSSRGVGELFF | TGTGCCAGCAGTTCAAGGGGCGTCGGGGAGCTGTTTTTT
NA | TRBJ2-2 | 17 | NA | TRBV19 | CASSIGAGAPDTGELFF | TGTGCCAGTAGTATCGGGGCGGGGGCGCCCGACACCGGGGAGCTGTTTTTT
NA | TRBJ2-7 | 14 | NA | TRBV13 | CASSRSETAYEQYF | TGTGCCAGCAGCCGATCGGAGACAGCATACGAGCAGTACTTC
NA | TRBJ2-2 | 14 | TRBD2 | TRBV11-3 | CASSLAGYTGELFF | TGTGCCAGCAGTCTAGCGGGATACACCGGGGAGCTGTTTTTT
NA | TRBJ2-1 | 15 | TRBD2 | TRBV6-5 | CASSYVAGAYNEQFF | TGTGCCAGCAGTTACGTAGCGGGCGCCTACAATGAGCAGTTCTTC
NA | TRBJ1-2 | 14 | NA | TRBV5-1 | CASSLFPENYGYTF | TGCGCCAGCAGCTTGTTCCCGGAGAACTATGGCTACACCTTC
NA | TRBJ1-2 | 14 | TRBD1 | TRBV28 | CASQGVLSGYGYTF | TGTGCCTCGCAGGGGGTGTTATCGGGTTATGGCTACACCTTC
NA | TRBJ1-5 | 16 | TRBD1 | TRBV27 | CASSGTGGGFGQPQHF | TGTGCCAGCAGTGGGACAGGGGGCGGCTTCGGTCAGCCCCAGCATTTT
few | TRBJ2-6 | 16 | TRBD1 | TRBV6-4 | CASSGTGGSGANVLTF | TGTGCCAGCAGTGGGACAGGGGGCTCTGGGGCCAACGTCCTGACTTTC
NA | TRBJ2-3 | 16 | TRBD2 | TRBV5-6 | CASSLFLAAHTDTQYF | TGTGCCAGCAGCTTGTTCCTAGCGGCCCACACAGATACGCAGTATTTT
NA | TRBJ1-1 | 13 | NA | TRBV27 | CASSPLGGSEAFF | TGTGCCAGCAGCCCTCTCGGTGGTTCTGAAGCTTTCTTT
once | TRBJ2-7 | 13 | TRBD1 | TRBV28 | CASSYGDRDEQYF | TGTGCCAGCAGTTATGGGGACAGGGACGAGCAGTACTTC
NA | TRBJ2-3 | 16 | TRBD2 | TRBV7-2 | CASSPSSGTSTDTQYF | TGTGCCAGCAGCCCCTCTAGCGGTACTAGCACAGATACGCAGTATTTT
NA | TRBJ2-7 | 16 | TRBD1 | TRBV5-1 | CASSSTPGQTTYEQYF | TGCGCCAGCAGCTCGACCCCGGGACAGACTACCTACGAGCAGTACTTC
NA | TRBJ2-3 | 19 | NA | TRBV28 | CASSPAGLSLSTSTDTQYF | TGTGCCAGCAGTCCGGCGGGGCTCTCTCTATCCACTAGCACAGATACGCAGTATTTT
once | TRBJ2-1 | 16 | TRBD2 | TRBV27 | CASSPTGTSGSGEQFF | TGTGCCAGCAGTCCAACCGGGACTAGCGGGAGCGGAGAGCAGTTCTTC
NA | TRBJ2-5 | 15 | TRBD2 | TRBV6-5 | CASSLSGRAWETQYF | TGTGCCAGCAGCCTTAGCGGGAGGGCCTGGGAGACCCAGTACTTC
NA | TRBJ2-3 | 14 | TRBD1 | TRBV2 | CASSEADREDTQYF | TGTGCCAGCAGTGAAGCCGACAGGGAAGATACGCAGTATTTT
once | TRBJ1-5 | 14 | NA | TRBV7-9 | CASSQGQMNQPQHF | TGTGCCAGCAGCCAAGGACAGATGAATCAGCCCCAGCATTTT
NA | TRBJ2-7 | 14 | TRBD1 | TRBV6-6 | CASSVDRATYEQYF | TGTGCCAGCAGCGTGGACAGGGCAACCTACGAGCAGTACTTC
NA | TRBJ2-2 | 15 | NA | TRBV29-1 | CSVEAGTTNTGELFF | TGCAGCGTTGAAGCCGGGACAACGAACACCGGGGAGCTGTTTTTT
NA | TRBJ2-1 | 15 | NA | TRBV7-8 | CASSLAAGSYNEQFF | TGTGCCAGCAGCTTAGCGGCGGGGTCCTACAATGAGCAGTTCTTC
NA | TRBJ2-7 | 14 | NA | TRBV30 | CAWSAGAGSYEQYF | TGTGCCTGGAGTGCTGGGGCAGGCTCTTACGAGCAGTACTTC
NA | TRBJ2-5 | 14 | TRBD1 | TRBV29-1 | CSVKSGTAEKTQYF | TGCAGCGTTAAATCCGGGACAGCCGAAAAGACCCAGTACTTC
NA | TRBJ2-7 | 13 | TRBD1 | TRBV5-1 | CASSPGQGVEQYF | TGCGCCAGCAGCCCCGGACAGGGGGTCGAGCAGTACTTC
NA | TRBJ1-1 | 12 | NA | TRBV6-1 | CASSLQNTEAFF | TGTGCCAGCAGTTTACAGAACACTGAAGCTTTCTTT
NA | TRBJ2-1 | 18 | TRBD2 | TRBV14 | CASSQDHGTSGRRNEQFF | TGTGCCAGCAGCCAAGATCACGGGACTAGCGGGAGGAGGAATGAGCAGTTCTTC
NA | TRBJ1-5 | 15 | NA | TRBV4-1 | CASSQGGGYNQPQHF | TGCGCCAGCAGCCAGGGAGGGGGATACAATCAGCCCCAGCATTTT
NA | TRBJ2-1 | 14 | TRBD2 | TRBV11-3 | CASSLTSENNEQFF | TGTGCCAGCAGCTTAACTAGCGAGAACAATGAGCAGTTCTTC
once | TRBJ2-1 | 15 | NA | TRBV27 | CASSLTVGELNEQFF | TGTGCCAGCAGTCTGACAGTTGGGGAACTTAATGAGCAGTTCTTC
once | TRBJ1-5 | 14 | NA | TRBV30 | CAWSVPGGDQPQHF | TGTGCCTGGAGTGTACCGGGGGGGGATCAGCCCCAGCATTTT
NA | TRBJ2-6 | 17 | TRBD1 | TRBV7-6 | CASRRTGELRGANVLTF | TGTGCCAGCCGAAGGACAGGGGAATTACGTGGGGCCAACGTCCTGACTTTC
NA | TRBJ1-1 | 15 | NA | TRBV4-2 | CASSQGRPAGPEAFF | TGTGCCAGCAGCCAAGGGAGGCCAGCGGGGCCTGAAGCTTTCTTT
NA | TRBJ2-7 | 13 | TRBD2 | TRBV30 | CAWSRGRTYEQYF | TGTGCCTGGAGTCGCGGGAGAACCTACGAGCAGTACTTC
NA | TRBJ2-1 | 15 | NA | TRBV7-9 | CASRPATSSYNEQFF | TGTGCCAGCAGGCCCGCTACTAGCTCCTACAATGAGCAGTTCTTC
NA | TRBJ2-7 | 15 | NA | TRBV10-3 | CAITPGGLEGYEQYF | TGTGCCATCACCCCCGGGGGGCTTGAGGGGTACGAGCAGTACTTC
NA | TRBJ2-7 | 13 | NA | TRBV6-1 | CASISRTGYEQYF | TGTGCCAGCATCTCCAGAACAGGGTACGAGCAGTACTTC
NA | TRBJ2-3 | 16 | NA | TRBV28 | CASRSTGTYPTDTQYF | TGTGCCAGCAGGTCCACCGGGACATACCCCACAGATACGCAGTATTTT
NA | TRBJ1-5 | 15 | TRBD1 | TRBV28 | CASSLRQGAGQPQHF | TGTGCCAGCAGTTTACGGCAGGGGGCAGGTCAGCCCCAGCATTTT
NA | TRBJ2-1 | 16 | TRBD1 | TRBV6-5 | CASSYAPGQGGHEQFF | TGTGCCAGCAGTTACGCGCCGGGACAGGGGGGTCATGAGCAGTTCTTC
NA | TRBJ1-3 | 18 | TRBD1 | TRBV7-2 | CASSYKGGTANSGNTIYF | TGTGCCAGCAGCTACAAGGGTGGGACAGCCAACTCTGGAAACACCATATATTTT
NA | TRBJ2-1 | 12 | TRBD1 | TRBV11-2 | CASSATGNEQFF | TGTGCCAGCAGCGCGACAGGGAATGAGCAGTTCTTC
NA | TRBJ2-1 | 15 | TRBD2 | TRBV5-1 | CASSSESGRGNEQFF | TGCGCCAGCAGCTCCGAGAGCGGGAGGGGCAATGAGCAGTTCTTC
NA | TRBJ1-1 | 12 | NA | TRBV7-8 | CASSMTAGQAFF | TGTGCCAGCAGCATGACGGCAGGGCAAGCTTTCTTT
NA | TRBJ2-7 | 12 | TRBD2 | TRBV5-1 | CASSFGGGEQYF | TGCGCCAGCAGCTTTGGCGGGGGCGAGCAGTACTTC
NA | TRBJ2-5 | 18 | TRBD2 | TRBV28 | CASSIPLLRASGQETQYF | TGTGCCAGCAGTATTCCCCTTCTCCGGGCTAGCGGACAAGAGACCCAGTACTTC
NA | TRBJ2-7 | 15 | NA | TRBV2 | CASSEGRGGSYEQYF | TGTGCCAGCAGTGAAGGGAGGGGTGGCTCCTACGAGCAGTACTTC
NA | TRBJ2-2 | 19 | TRBD2 | TRBV9 | CASSPALAGAEEITGELFF | TGTGCCAGCAGCCCCGCTTTAGCGGGAGCTGAGGAGATCACCGGGGAGCTGTTTTTT